The 14 T cell receptor beta chains below come from one sample, sequenced in a study of cytotoxic CD8 clonotypes in ibrutinib-treated CLL. Only in-frame clones appear in the TCRdb table, and some are missing; sequencing was by immunoSEQ multiplex PCR. This table has around 130,000 clones, 84% appearing once. The source material was PBMCs, sampled after 24 months of ibrutinib treatment. These receptors were collected from a human donor with chronic lymphocytic leukemia.

This chain joins TRBV11-2 and TRBJ2-2; no definite D call. The CDR3 runs to 13 residues. The V gene's germline CDR1 is SGHAT and CDR2 FQNNGV. The ends were cut back, 5 bases at V and 7 bases at J, with 11 bases in the middle. CDR3 amino acids: CASSPGPGGELFF. DNA for the CDR3: TGTGCCAGCAGCCCTGGGCCGGGCGGGGAGCTGTTTTTT. The full variable domain, its missing parts supplied by reference TRBV11-2 and TRBJ2-2, is EAGVAQSPRYKIIEKRQSVAFWCNPISGHATLYWYQQILGQGPKLLIQFQNNGVVDDSQLPKDRFSAERLKGVDSTLKIQPAKLEDSAVYLCASSPGPGGELFFGEGSRLTVL.

The chain has TRBV7-2 and TRBJ2-3; TRBD2 matches at 13 bases. Germline CDR1 reads SGHTA; CDR2 reads FQGNSA. The CDR3 sequence is 18 residues long. Germline trimming cut 2 bases from V and 5 bases from J; bases unmatched to any gene: 10. The CDR3 coding sequence is TGTGCCAGCAGCTTAACTAGCGGGGGGGCCAAAGTTATAGATACGCAGTATTTT. Its translation: CASSLTSGGAKVIDTQYF.

V gene TRBV6-1 combines with J gene TRBJ2-7; maybe TRBD1 (5 bases). Looked up from germline, CDR1 is MNHNS and CDR2 is SASEGT. This CDR3 contains 13 residues. The ends were cut back, 6 bases at V and 1 base at J, with 10 bases in the middle. CDR3 nucleotide sequence: TGTGCCAGCAGACGCCAGGGATCCTACGAGCAGTACTTC. Amino acid sequence: CASRRQGSYEQYF.

The chain couples TRBV7-2 to TRBJ2-5, with D possibly being TRBD2 (5 bases). The germline V gene encodes CDR1 SGHTA and CDR2 FQGNSA. CDR3 length equals 14 residues. Trimming took 4 bases from V and 5 from J, leaving 14 bases between them. CDR3 in DNA: TGTGCCAGCAGCTCGAGGACGGGGTTGGAGACCCAGTACTTC. This translates into CASSSRTGLETQYF.

This chain joins TRBV28 and TRBJ2-7, with D perhaps matching TRBD2 (5 bases). V was pared by 1 base and J by 0 bases, with 10 bases between. Germline V lookup: CDR1 MDHEN, CDR2 SYDVKM. The length of the CDR3 is 15 residues. The CDR3 sequence: CASSLFSGSSYEQYF. CDR3 DNA: TGTGCCAGCAGTTTATTTTCGGGAAGCTCCTACGAGCAGTACTTC. Using reference TRBV28 and TRBJ2-7 for the parts outside the CDR3, the full variable domain is DVKVTQSSRYLVKRTGEKVFLECVQDMDHENMFWYRQDPGLGLRLIYFSYDVKMKEKGDIPEGYSVSREKKERFSLILESASTNQTSMYLCASSLFSGSSYEQYFGPGTRLTVT.

The chain has TRBV6-5 and TRBJ2-7; TRBD1 agrees at 7 bases. Trimming removed 4 bases from V and 3 bases from J; junction bases left unmatched: 3. Germline V CDR1 and CDR2: MNHEY, SVGAGI. The CDR3 has 13 residues. The chain's CDR3 is CASSWDRYYEQYF. DNA for the CDR3: TGTGCCAGCAGTTGGGACAGATACTACGAGCAGTACTTC.

The sample holds a few counts of this clone. The CDR3 DNA reads as TGTGCCAGCTCACCAGGGACTAGCGGGGGATCAGATACGCAGTATTTT. It yields the protein CASSPGTSGGSDTQYF. The chain uses TRBV18 and TRBJ2-3; TRBD2 agrees at 14 bases. CDR1 KGHSH and CDR2 LQKENI come from the germline V gene. The CDR3 covers 16 residues. V lost 2 bases, J lost 4 bases, and 2 bases stayed unmatched.

The chain has TRBV11-2 and TRBJ1-1, with TRBD1 identical over 7 bases. The CDR3 consists of 13 residues. J was trimmed by 4 bases and V by 4 bases; bases with no gene match: 3. Germline V lookup: CDR1 SGHAT, CDR2 FQNNGV. The chain's CDR3 is CASSSQGGTEAFF. As DNA, the CDR3 is TGTGCCAGCAGCTCCCAGGGGGGCACTGAAGCTTTCTTT.

The rearrangement links TRBV7-2 to TRBJ2-5; TRBD2 aligns across 8 bases. V lost 1 base, J lost 0 bases, and 4 bases stayed unmatched. Germline-derived CDR1 and CDR2 are SGHTA and FQGNSA. The CDR3 runs to 16 residues. This CDR3 is CASSLVGTRDQETQYF. The CDR3, as DNA: TGTGCCAGCAGCTTAGTAGGGACTAGGGACCAAGAGACCCAGTACTTC.

The V gene is TRBV5-1, the J gene TRBJ1-2; perhaps TRBD1 as D (6 bases). Germline CDR1 and CDR2: SGHRS and YFSETQ. The CDR3 totals 14 residues. V gave up 4 bases and J gave up 2 bases, with 12 bases separating them. CDR3 protein: CASSGGDTNYGYTF. The CDR3 DNA is TGCGCCAGCAGCGGGGGGGACACCAACTATGGCTACACCTTC. Supplemented by reference TRBV5-1 and TRBJ1-2, the full variable domain reads KAGVTQTPRYLIKTRGQQVTLSCSPISGHRSVSWYQQTPGQGLQFLFEYFSETQRNKGNFPGRFSGRQFSNSRSEMNVSTLELGDSALYLCASSGGDTNYGYTFGSGTRLTVV.

This clone was seen a few times. The V call is TRBV19, the J call TRBJ1-2; 8 bases map to TRBD1. CDR1 is LNHDA and CDR2 is SQIVND in the germline V gene (reference sequence). V trimming: 5 bases; J trimming: 4 bases; junction bases outside the gene matches: 3. There are 13 residues in the CDR3. Written as DNA, the CDR3 is TGTGCCAGTAGTTCGGACAGGGCCTATGGCTACACCTTC. It codes for CASSSDRAYGYTF.

The V and J genes are TRBV27 and TRBJ1-3; the match to TRBD1 covers 9 bases. With V trimmed by 9 bases and J by 9 bases, 12 bases remained unmatched. Looked up from germline, CDR1 is MNHEY and CDR2 is SMNVEV (reference sequence). The CDR3 is made up of 14 amino acids. The chain's CDR3 is CASKPGQGMGTIYF. The DNA of the CDR3 is TGTGCCAGTAAGCCGGGACAGGGAATGGGCACCATATATTTT.

The sample holds a few counts of this clone. The chain is built from TRBV6-1 and TRBJ2-4; 7 bases fit TRBD1. The CDR3 consists of 14 residues. V was pared by 1 base and J by 8 bases, with 5 bases of the junction left unmatched. Germline lookup yields CDR1 MNHNS and CDR2 SASEGT. The CDR3 loop reads CASSEGQGAHIQYF. In DNA form, the CDR3 reads TGTGCCAGCAGTGAAGGACAGGGTGCTCACATTCAGTACTTC.

This sequence joins TRBV7-2 and TRBJ2-7; D gene ambiguous. The germline V gene encodes CDR1 SGHTA and CDR2 FQGNSA. The CDR3 totals 11 residues. Trimming left V 2 bases short and J 6 bases short, with 5 bases between. This chain's CDR3 is CASSLMGEQYF. The CDR3 region has the DNA TGTGCCAGCAGCTTAATGGGCGAGCAGTACTTC.